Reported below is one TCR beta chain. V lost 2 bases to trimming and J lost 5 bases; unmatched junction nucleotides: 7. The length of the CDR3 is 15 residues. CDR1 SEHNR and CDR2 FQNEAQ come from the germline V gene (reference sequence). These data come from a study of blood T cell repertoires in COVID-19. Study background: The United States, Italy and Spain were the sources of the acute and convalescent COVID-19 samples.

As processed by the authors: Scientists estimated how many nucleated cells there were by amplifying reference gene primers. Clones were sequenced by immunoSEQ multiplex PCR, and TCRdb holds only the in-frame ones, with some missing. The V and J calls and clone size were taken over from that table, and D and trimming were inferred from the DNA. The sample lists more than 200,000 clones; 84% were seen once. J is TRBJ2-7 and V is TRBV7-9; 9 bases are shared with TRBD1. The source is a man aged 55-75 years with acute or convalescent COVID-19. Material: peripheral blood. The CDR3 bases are TGTGCCAGCAGCTTACCCGACAGGGGGTGGGACGAGCAGTACTTC. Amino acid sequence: CASSLPDRGWDEQYF.